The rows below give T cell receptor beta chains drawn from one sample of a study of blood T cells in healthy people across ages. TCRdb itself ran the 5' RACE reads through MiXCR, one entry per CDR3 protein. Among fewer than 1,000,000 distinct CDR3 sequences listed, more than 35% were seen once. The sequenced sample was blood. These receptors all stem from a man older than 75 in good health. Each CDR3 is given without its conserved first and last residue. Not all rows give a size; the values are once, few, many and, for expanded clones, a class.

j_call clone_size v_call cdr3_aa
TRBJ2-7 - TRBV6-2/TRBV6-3 ASSYGLGREQY
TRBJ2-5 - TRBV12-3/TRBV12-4 ASNPGLASYEQY
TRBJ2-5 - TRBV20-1 SAPTGTKTQY
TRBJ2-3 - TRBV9 ASSVSTGTDTQY
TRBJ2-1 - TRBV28 VTIGTSGRAYNEQF
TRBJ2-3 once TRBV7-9 ASSLEGTSDTQY
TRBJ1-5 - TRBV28 ASSLGGMLYQPQH
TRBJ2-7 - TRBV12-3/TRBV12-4 ASSHTSGPSYEQY
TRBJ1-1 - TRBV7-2 ASSLDQIKAF
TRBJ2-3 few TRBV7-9 ASSLGDLITDTQY
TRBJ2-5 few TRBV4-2 ASSQERLAGGETQY
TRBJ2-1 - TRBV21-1 ASSIRGTTLEQF
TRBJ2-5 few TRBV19 ASSIGPAGLQETQY
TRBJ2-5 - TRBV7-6 ASSAAPGPEETQY
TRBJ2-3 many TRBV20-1 SARGTSGRATDTQY
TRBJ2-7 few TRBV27 ASSLIGGTSGSYEQY
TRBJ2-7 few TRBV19 ASSLSGHFYEQY